The rows below give T cell receptor beta chains drawn from one sample of a study of blood T cells in healthy people across ages. In TCRdb, the 5' RACE reads were re-called with MiXCR into one record per CDR3 protein. The repertoire holds about 640,000 distinct CDR3 sequences, with 25% to 35% as singletons. The specimen sequenced was blood. These receptor sequences come from an elderly woman in good health. The CDR3 runs from the conserved cysteine through the conserved F or W. Each record gives: V gene, J gene, D gene, clone size, CDR3 protein, CDR3 DNA. The D gene is left open where the match is weak. Not all rows give a size; the values are once, few, many and, for expanded clones, a class.

TRBV28	TRBJ2-1	TRBD1	.	CASSSGGDEQFF	TGTGCCAGCAGTTCAGGGGGCGATGAGCAGTTCTTC
TRBV7-6	TRBJ1-4	.	.	CASSLAGTKSNEKLFF	TGTGCCAGCAGCTTAGCCGGGACTAAATCTAATGAAAAACTGTTTTTT
TRBV4-3	TRBJ2-1	TRBD2	many	CASSQLAGRPSDEQFF	TGCGCCAGCAGCCAATTAGCGGGAAGACCATCTGATGAGCAGTTCTTC
TRBV4-3	TRBJ2-2	TRBD2	many	CASSQDREANTGELFF	TGCGCCAGCAGCCAAGACCGGGAGGCGAACACCGGGGAGCTGTTTTTT
TRBV7-2	TRBJ2-1	.	many	CASSLAFKGNEQFF	TGTGCCAGCAGCTTAGCATTTAAGGGTAATGAGCAGTTCTTC
TRBV7-6	TRBJ2-7	TRBD2	.	CVSSLAGVGYNEQYF	TGTGTCAGCAGCTTAGCGGGGGTCGGCTACAATGAGCAGTACTTC
TRBV6-2/TRBV6-3	TRBJ2-1	.	many	CASSGGHRGNEQFF	TGTGCCAGCAGTGGGGGACACCGAGGGAATGAGCAGTTCTTC
TRBV2	TRBJ2-7	.	many	CASRRDGGSYEQYF	TGTGCCAGCAGGCGGGACGGTGGCTCCTACGAGCAGTACTTC
TRBV12-3/TRBV12-4	TRBJ2-5	TRBD1	.	CASSWTGQEAQYF	TGTGCCAGCAGTTGGACAGGCCAAGAGGCCCAGTACTTC
TRBV7-9	TRBJ1-6	TRBD1	few	CASSLGDRANSPLHF	TGTGCCAGCAGCTTAGGGGACAGGGCCAATTCACCCCTCCACTTT
TRBV28	TRBJ2-7	.	many	CASSLTGREQYF	TGTGCCAGCAGTCTCACAGGGCGGGAGCAGTACTTC
TRBV30	TRBJ1-4	TRBD1	.	CAGQQGSNEKLFF	TGTGCCGGCCAACAGGGGTCGAATGAAAAACTGTTTTTT
TRBV3-1	TRBJ2-3	TRBD2	many	CASSQDGRVADTQYF	TGTGCCAGCAGCCAAGATGGGAGGGTAGCAGATACGCAGTATTTT
TRBV5-1	TRBJ2-7	.	few	CASSLVSGSSYEQYF	TGCGCCAGCAGCTTGGTTAGCGGCAGCTCCTACGAGCAGTACTTC
TRBV20-1	TRBJ2-3	TRBD2	.	CGASPLAGSGVADTQYF	TGCGGTGCTAGCCCACTAGCGGGGTCTGGGGTCGCAGATACGCAGTATTTT
TRBV5-1	TRBJ2-3	.	.	CASSLKGDLSTDTQYF	TGCGCCAGCAGCTTGAAGGGGGATTTGAGCACAGATACGCAGTATTTT
TRBV29-1	TRBJ2-7	TRBD1	many	CSVAGQGATYEQYF	TGCAGCGTCGCGGGACAGGGGGCGACCTACGAGCAGTACTTC
TRBV29-1	TRBJ2-2	.	many	CSVRGQRNTGELFF	TGCAGCGTTCGGGGGCAGCGAAACACCGGGGAGCTGTTTTTT
TRBV5-5	TRBJ2-1	TRBD2	.	CASSLGPGLANEQFF	TGTGCCAGCAGCTTGGGGCCAGGACTAGCAAATGAGCAGTTCTTC
TRBV7-2	TRBJ2-3	.	many	CASTKFSTDTQYF	TGTGCCAGCACCAAGTTTAGCACAGATACGCAGTATTTT
TRBV7-2	TRBJ2-5	TRBD2	many	CASSPAGVETQYF	TGTGCCAGCAGCCCAGCGGGGGTGGAGACCCAGTACTTC
TRBV3-1	TRBJ2-5	.	many	CASSQGWGFQETQYF	TGTGCCAGCAGCCAAGGGTGGGGGTTCCAAGAGACCCAGTACTTC
TRBV5-1	TRBJ1-2	TRBD1	many	CASRSGGSVYGYTF	TGCGCCAGCAGGTCAGGGGGCTCGGTCTATGGCTACACCTTC
TRBV28	TRBJ1-5	.	.	CASMETASNQPQHF	TGTGCCAGCATGGAGACAGCTTCCAATCAGCCCCAGCATTTT
TRBV6-1	TRBJ2-5	.	many	CASTPARSERETQYF	TGTGCCAGCACCCCCGCCCGGAGTGAGCGGGAGACCCAGTACTTC
TRBV6-2/TRBV6-3	TRBJ1-1	.	.	CASSYSVRVKNTEAFF	TGTGCCAGCAGTTACAGCGTACGGGTTAAAAACACTGAAGCTTTCTTT
TRBV12-5	TRBJ2-1	.	many	CASGLLGGNEQFF	TGTGCTAGTGGGCTACTAGGCGGAAATGAGCAGTTCTTC
TRBV6-4	TRBJ2-5	TRBD1	few	CGTGQCNEQYF	TGCGGGACAGGGCAGTGCAATGAGCAGTACTTC
TRBV29-1	TRBJ2-2	TRBD1	many	CSVGTGTNTGELFF	TGCAGCGTGGGGACAGGGACGAACACCGGGGAGCTGTTTTTT
TRBV20-1	TRBJ2-1	TRBD2	many	CSARYTSGGAYNEQFF	TGCAGTGCTAGATACACTAGCGGGGGGGCCTACAATGAGCAGTTCTTC
TRBV11-2	TRBJ2-1	.	many	CASSLLPYNEQFF	TGTGCCAGCAGCTTATTACCATACAATGAGCAGTTCTTC
TRBV12-3/TRBV12-4	TRBJ2-3	.	many	CASSLQGQGDTQYF	TGTGCCAGCAGTTTACAGGGGCAGGGAGATACGCAGTATTTT
TRBV3-1	TRBJ2-1	.	many	CASSRINEQFF	TGTGCCAGCAGCCGGATCAATGAGCAGTTCTTC
TRBV12-3/TRBV12-4	TRBJ1-4	.	.	CASSSRAGKLFF	TGTGCCAGCAGTTCCAGAGCCGGAAAACTGTTTTTT
TRBV25-1	TRBJ2-5	TRBD1	many	CASSAGTVETQYF	TGTGCCAGCAGTGCCGGGACAGTAGAGACCCAGTACTTC
TRBV29-1	TRBJ1-2	.	many	CSVEPLYGYTF	TGCAGCGTTGAACCCCTCTATGGCTACACCTTC
TRBV7-2	TRBJ1-1	.	few	CASSTGHQNTEAFF	TGTGCCAGCAGCACCGGACACCAGAACACTGAAGCTTTCTTT
TRBV20-1	TRBJ1-4	TRBD1	few	CSGTGVDGNEKLFF	TGCAGTGGTACAGGGGTCGACGGTAATGAAAAACTGTTTTTT
TRBV7-2	TRBJ2-7	.	.	CASSPTIGVGGHNEQYF	TGTGCCAGCAGCCCCACGATTGGGGTGGGTGGGCACAATGAGCAGTACTTC
TRBV5-1	TRBJ2-3	.	many	CASLGVQGSDTQYF	TGCGCCAGCCTGGGGGTTCAGGGTTCAGATACGCAGTATTTT
TRBV9	TRBJ2-1	.	many	CASSVEEYNEQFF	TGTGCCAGCAGCGTAGAGGAGTACAATGAGCAGTTCTTC
TRBV15	TRBJ2-7	.	.	CATSGDTGSEQYF	TGTGCCACCAGTGGGGATACGGGTAGCGAGCAGTACTTC
TRBV6-1	TRBJ2-3	TRBD1	few	CASSEEGGPDTQYF	TGTGCCAGCAGTGAGGAAGGGGGCCCAGATACGCAGTATTTT
TRBV2	TRBJ1-1	TRBD1	.	CASSQGTAGNTEAFF	TGTGCCAGCAGCCAAGGGACAGCGGGAAACACTGAAGCTTTCTTT
TRBV12-3/TRBV12-4	TRBJ1-6	.	.	CASRTGTLNSPLHF	TGTGCCAGCAGAACCGGGACACTGAATTCACCCCTCCACTTT
TRBV10-3	TRBJ2-2	.	many	CAISEGTSSNTGELFF	TGTGCCATCAGTGAAGGGACATCTTCGAACACCGGGGAGCTGTTTTTT
TRBV12-3/TRBV12-4	TRBJ1-2	.	once	CASRVSGRGDGYTF	TGTGCCAGCAGGGTCAGCGGTCGGGGAGATGGCTACACCTTC
TRBV6-2/TRBV6-3	TRBJ2-7	.	many	CASSAPPTWVGYEQYF	TGTGCCAGCAGCGCCCCGCCGACCTGGGTGGGATACGAGCAGTACTTC
TRBV9	TRBJ1-1	TRBD1	few	CASSVATGDTEAFF	TGTGCCAGCAGCGTCGCGACAGGGGACACTGAAGCTTTCTTT
TRBV5-6	TRBJ2-5	.	many	CASSLDGKTQYF	TGTGCCAGCAGCTTGGACGGAAAGACCCAGTACTTC
TRBV29-1	TRBJ2-3	TRBD1	.	CSVEGGTGSSGDTQYF	TGCAGCGTTGAAGGAGGGACAGGGAGTTCGGGAGATACGCAGTATTTT